Each of the 14 T cell receptor beta chains below was sequenced from the same sample in a study of blood T cells in healthy people across ages. A J-beta primer mix and a sample-barcoded 5' primer were used in a second PCR of about 7 to 12 cycles. In TCRdb, the 5' RACE reads were re-called with MiXCR into one record per CDR3 protein. The profile shows about 680,000 distinct CDR3 sequences, 49% of them singletons. The material sequenced was blood. These receptors were obtained from a woman in her fifties or sixties in good health.

V is TRBV5-8 and J is TRBJ1-1; 9 bases line up with TRBD1. Germline V lookup: CDR1 SGHTS, CDR2 YDEGEE. The CDR3 is 14 residues long. Trimming cost V 6 bases and J 5 bases; bases outside gene matches: 8. The CDR3 sequence: CASMGQGITTEAFF. The CDR3 nucleotides are TGTGCCAGCATGGGACAGGGTATTACGACTGAAGCTTTCTTT.

In this sample, this clonotype turned up a few times. The genes are TRBV5-5 and TRBJ2-7; 10 positions match TRBD2. V lost 1 base, J lost 4 bases, and 8 bases stayed unmatched. Germline CDR1 SGHKS, CDR2 YYEKEE (reference sequence). This CDR3 spans 16 amino acids. The CDR3 sequence: CASSLLVAGGRYEQYF. In nucleotides, the CDR3 is TGTGCCAGCAGCTTGTTAGTAGCGGGAGGAAGGTACGAGCAGTACTTC. The full variable domain, completed using reference TRBV5-5 and TRBJ2-7, is DAGVTQSPTHLIKTRGQQVTLRCSPISGHKSVSWYQQVLGQGPQFIFQYYEKEERGRGNFPDRFSARQFPNYSSELNVNALLLGDSALYLCASSLLVAGGRYEQYFGPGTRLTVT.

This clonotype was seen only a few times. The chain has TRBV24-1 and TRBJ2-2; D gene unclear. This CDR3 is built from 17 residues. Looked up from germline, CDR1 is KGHDR and CDR2 is SFDVKD. The V gene lost 5 bases and the J gene lost 5 bases, with 20 bases spanning the gap. The CDR3 loop reads CATSVGYSSGLTGELFF. In nucleotides, the CDR3 is TGTGCCACCAGTGTCGGGTACAGCAGTGGGCTTACCGGGGAGCTGTTTTTT.

Concerning this clonotype itself: An end of the junction differs from the germline gene, which may be a read error. The V gene is TRBV2, the J gene TRBJ2-5; D not certain. Germline CDR1 reads SNHLY; CDR2 reads FYNNEI. This CDR3 comprises 11 residues. CDR3 sequence reads: CAGSRRETQYF. The CDR3 nucleotides read TGTGCCGGCAGTAGGCGGGAGACCCAGTACTTC. Based on the CDR3 plus reference TRBV2 and TRBJ2-5, the full variable domain is EPEVTQTPSHQVTQMGQEVILRCVPISNHLYFYWYRQILGQKVEFLVSFYNNEISEKSEIFDDQFSVERPDGSNFTLKIRSTKLEDSAMYFCAGSRRETQYFGPGTRLLVL.

This chain connects TRBV5-1 to TRBJ2-1; the match to TRBD2 covers 7 bases. The CDR3 spans 15 residues. The germline V gene has CDR1 SGHRS and CDR2 YFSETQ. J gave up 7 bases and V 4 bases, and 11 bases lay outside the gene matches. In DNA, the CDR3 is TGCGCCAGCAGCCTTCCGGGACTATCTTGGAATGAGCAGTTCTTC. Amino acids: CASSLPGLSWNEQFF.

The sample holds a few counts of this clonotype. The chain employs TRBV12-3 or TRBV12-4 and TRBJ2-5; 10 nucleotides agree with TRBD2. The CDR3 consists of 16 residues. V trimming: 4 bases; J trimming: 11 bases; junction bases outside the gene matches: 16. This chain's CDR3 is CASSSKTSGTYNEQYF. Here the CDR3 DNA reads TGTGCCAGCAGTTCTAAAACTAGCGGGACTTACAATGAGCAGTACTTC.

The chain carries TRBV20-1 and TRBJ2-3; TRBD2 agrees at 9 bases. Germline CDR1 is DFQATT and CDR2 is SNEGSKA (reference sequence). The CDR3 length is 15 residues. J lost 2 bases, V lost 6 bases, and 9 bases had no gene match. The CDR3 spells CSAAPSGKSTDTQYF. CDR3 DNA sequence: TGCAGTGCCGCGCCTAGCGGGAAGTCCACAGATACGCAGTATTTT.

V gene TRBV12-3 or TRBV12-4 combines with J gene TRBJ2-5; the D gene is possibly TRBD1 (6 bases). The end of the DNA aligns better with TRBJ2-7, so the J call may be wrong. The CDR3 loop spans 14 amino acids. CDR3 nucleotides: TGTGCCAGCAGTCCAGGGGTGAAACTCGGCGAGCAGTACTTC. It encodes CASSPGVKLGEQYF.

Worth noting for this clonotype: Sequence at one end of the junction differs from germline and may be a read error. J is TRBJ2-2 and V is TRBV10-3, with TRBD2 identical over 12 bases. CDR3 size: 18 residues. The V gene's germline CDR1 is ENHRY and CDR2 SYGVKD. Here the CDR3 DNA reads TGTGCTATCAGTCACCTAGCGGGGGGGCCAGTGGACACCGGGGAGCTGTTTTTT. Translated: CAISHLAGGPVDTGELFF.

The V and J genes are TRBV25-1 and TRBJ2-4; D uncertain. The J call may be wrong; the DNA end is better matched by TRBJ2-5. The CDR3 is made up of 14 amino acids. CDR1 is MGHDK and CDR2 is SYGVNS in the germline V gene. The CDR3 reads CASSEARVSETQYF. The CDR3 DNA sequence: TGTGCCAGCAGTGAAGCCAGAGTTTCCGAGACCCAGTACTTC.

This rearrangement joins TRBV15 to TRBJ1-3, with 7 bases fitting TRBD1. CDR1 LNHNV and CDR2 YYDKDF come from the germline V gene (reference sequence). V lost 3 bases, J lost 3 bases, and 5 bases stayed unmatched. CDR3 length: 15 amino acids. The CDR3 here is CATSRERGLGNTIYF. DNA for the CDR3: TGTGCCACCAGCAGGGAAAGGGGGCTTGGAAACACCATATATTTT.

This chain connects TRBV10-3 to TRBJ1-4, with 7 bases aligning to TRBD1. Germline V gene sequence: CDR1 ENHRY, CDR2 SYGVKD. The CDR3 totals 13 residues. The trim removed 11 bases at V and 7 bases at J, leaving 10 bases unmatched. As DNA, the CDR3 is TGTGCCTCCCATAGGGGGCAAAGTGAAAAACTGTTTTTT. As protein: CASHRGQSEKLFF.

The chain uses TRBV20-1 and TRBJ1-1; 10 bases line up with TRBD1. Germline V gene sequence: CDR1 DFQATT, CDR2 SNEGSKA (reference sequence). This CDR3 has 15 residues. Trimming at V came to 2 bases and at J to 7 bases, leaving 10 bases not matched to a gene. The CDR3 is CSARRTGGGYGEAFF. The CDR3 DNA is TGCAGTGCTAGACGGACAGGGGGAGGATATGGTGAAGCTTTCTTT.

V gene TRBV9 combines with J gene TRBJ1-1, with 7 bases matching TRBD1. Germline values: CDR1 SGDLS, CDR2 YYNGEE. This CDR3 contains 15 residues. V trimming: 0 bases; J trimming: 5 bases; junction bases outside the gene matches: 7. CDR3 DNA sequence: TGTGCCAGCAGCGTAGGGGGTCTCAGGGGGACTGAAGCTTTCTTT. Translating it yields CASSVGGLRGTEAFF.